This TCR beta chain is from a study of cytomegalovirus exposure and HLA in healthy donors. Findings and limits, study-wide: Data from an earlier analysis indicated that most TCR beta V segments were productive either about 87% or about 30% of the time.

V was pared by 4 bases and J by 0 bases, with 4 bases of the junction left unmatched. The CDR3 spans 17 residues. Germline CDR1 SGHTA, CDR2 FQGNSA. On this clone itself: Antigen unknown.

The PCR had 60 Vbeta and 13 Jbeta primers. Clones were sequenced by immunoSEQ multiplex PCR, and TCRdb holds only the in-frame ones, with some missing. This repertoire shows around 110,000 clones, around four fifths found once; its top ten account for 7.8%. Specimen: PBMCs. The chain links TRBV7-2 to TRBJ2-2; TRBD2 agrees at 11 bases. The sequence was obtained from a man in his thirties or forties in good health and CMV-seronegative. CDR3: CASSSRLAGSNTGELFF. CDR3 coding DNA: TGTGCCAGCAGCTCAAGACTAGCGGGGTCGAACACCGGGGAGCTGTTTTTT.